This paragraph covers one TCR beta chain sequence. Its antigen remains unidentified. There are no base qualities to consult, and no much larger clone falls within one base. The record originates from a study of blood T cell repertoires in COVID-19 (dated by TCRdb to the early 2020s). Broadly, across the study: Collaborator samples came from the United States, Italy and Spain and covered acute and convalescent phases of COVID-19. The material from the prospective study consisted of cDNA or gDNA derived from T cells, B-cell-depleted T cells, or PBMCs. Subjects who had been exposed to COVID-19, were actively infected with it, or had recovered from it provided the deeply sampled blood TCRbeta repertoires that made up the dataset. A freely available public database, intended as a resource for researchers studying the immune response to SARS-CoV-2, is where the repertoires were released. The samples were drawn from two sources: the first 160 participants of the ongoing ImmuneRACE study, and 950 to 1,500 subjects contributed by 6 global collaborators. Nearly every sample came with metadata listing a de-identified subject ID, COVID-19 status, age in years and sex. Where available, HLA class I and class II types were obtained from metadata supplied by the sample provider rather than from assay-based typing.

The immunoSEQ Assay, a bias-controlled multiplex PCR, was used to amplify TCRbeta CDR3 regions from genomic DNA. The paper's processing steps were these. Nucleated cell counts per sample were estimated from amplification of reference gene primers within the assay. To quantify the absolute abundance of each unique TCRbeta CDR3 rearrangement, sequence reads were collapsed and filtered. For each sample, productive Simpson clonality was calculated as the square root of Simpson's diversity index across productive rearrangements. What TCRdb holds here is the immuneACCESS table cut down to in-frame rearrangements. Part of the clones is not present; checked against another copy, under half of the missing clones reflect an unresolved V gene, and the others are unexplained. The DNA was the basis for D and trimming; V, J and clone size are from that table. In all, the sample holds about 220,000 clones, and about 87% of those were seen once. Clones ranked in the top ten supply just over 2.5% of the sample.

In the prospective study, participants were about 18 to 100 years old, resided in 25 or so geographic areas of the United States, and were enrolled through a virtual design. In the prospective study, participants were assigned to cohorts based on the clinical history participants reported in a screening survey and a study questionnaire. Recovered participants in ImmuneRACE Cohort 3 were defined as having two consecutive negative NP/OP PCR tests, clearance from a healthcare professional, or resolution of symptoms. In the prospective study, mobile phlebotomists collected whole blood, serum and a nasopharyngeal or oropharyngeal swab from each participant. Over a roughly 2-month period, participants in the prospective study had the option of providing additional blood draws and questionnaires. Prospective study blood samples were shipped either frozen or at room temperature before DNA extraction. Overall results and qualifications from the work: How much clinical and demographic metadata was included differed by source and by participant, and the metadata was provided uncurated.

V loses 0 bases of germline sequence and J loses 3 bases, and the interval between the two ends is 6 bases. The CDR3 has 15 amino acids, counting the end cysteine and phenylalanine. The DNA shown is the 45-base CDR3, in frame from base 1. The germline V gene gives CDR1 as LGHNA and CDR2 as YSLEER. The sequencing sample was made of PBMCs or T cells enriched from blood (not recorded which). This TCR was recovered from a woman aged 30 to 39 who had recovered from COVID-19. The sequence is built from TRBV4-3 and TRBJ1-6; the D gene cannot be named for sure. CDR3 region: CASSQDRFYNSPLHF. The sequenced DNA is TGCGCCAGCAGCCAAGACAGGTTCTATAATTCACCCCTCCACTTT.